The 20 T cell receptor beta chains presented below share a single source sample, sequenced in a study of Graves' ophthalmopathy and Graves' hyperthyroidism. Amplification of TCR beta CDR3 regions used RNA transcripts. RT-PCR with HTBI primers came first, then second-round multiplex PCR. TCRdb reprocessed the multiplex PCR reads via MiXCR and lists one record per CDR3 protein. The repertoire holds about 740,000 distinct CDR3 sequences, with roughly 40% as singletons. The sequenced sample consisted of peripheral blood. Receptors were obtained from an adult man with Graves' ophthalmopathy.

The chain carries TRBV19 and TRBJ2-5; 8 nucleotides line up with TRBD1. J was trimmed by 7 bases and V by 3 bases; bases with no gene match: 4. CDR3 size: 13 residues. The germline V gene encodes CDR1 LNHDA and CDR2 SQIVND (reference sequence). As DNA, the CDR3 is TGTGCCAGTAGTATCGACAGGGGAGGGACCCAGTACTTC. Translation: CASSIDRGGTQYF.

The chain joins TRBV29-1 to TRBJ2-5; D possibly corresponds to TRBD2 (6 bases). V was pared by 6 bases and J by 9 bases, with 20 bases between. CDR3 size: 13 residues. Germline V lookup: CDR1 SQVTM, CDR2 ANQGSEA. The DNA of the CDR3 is TGCAGCGTCCGGGACTTTGACAATCAGCCCCAGTACTTC. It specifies CSVRDFDNQPQYF.

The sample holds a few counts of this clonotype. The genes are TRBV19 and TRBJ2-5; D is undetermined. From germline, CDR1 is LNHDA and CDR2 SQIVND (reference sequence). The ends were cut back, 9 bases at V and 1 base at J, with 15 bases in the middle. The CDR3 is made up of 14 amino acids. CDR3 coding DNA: TGTGCCAGCTCACCAATGGCGAGCCAAGAGACCCAGTACTTC. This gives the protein CASSPMASQETQYF. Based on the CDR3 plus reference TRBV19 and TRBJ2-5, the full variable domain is DGGITQSPKYLFRKEGQNVTLSCEQNLNHDAMYWYRQDPGQGLRLIYYSQIVNDFQKGDIAEGYSVSREKKESFPLTVTSAQKNPTAFYLCASSPMASQETQYFGPGTRLLVL.

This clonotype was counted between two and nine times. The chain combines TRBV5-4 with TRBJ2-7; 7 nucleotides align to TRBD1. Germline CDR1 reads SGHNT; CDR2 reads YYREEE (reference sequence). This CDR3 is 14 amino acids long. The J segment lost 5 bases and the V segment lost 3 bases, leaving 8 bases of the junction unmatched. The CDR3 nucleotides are TGTGCCAGCAGCTCTTATGGACAGGAGGACGAGCAGTACTTC. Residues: CASSSYGQEDEQYF. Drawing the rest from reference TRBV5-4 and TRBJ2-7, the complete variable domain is ETGVTQSPTHLIKTRGQQVTLRCSSQSGHNTVSWYQQALGQGPQFIFQYYREEENGRGNFPPRFSGLQFPNYSSELNVNALELDDSALYLCASSSYGQEDEQYFGPGTRLTVT.

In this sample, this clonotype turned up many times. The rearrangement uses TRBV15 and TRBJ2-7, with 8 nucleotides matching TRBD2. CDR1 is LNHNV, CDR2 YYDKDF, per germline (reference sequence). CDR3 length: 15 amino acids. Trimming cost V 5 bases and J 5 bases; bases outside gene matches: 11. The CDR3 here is CATSDFREGPHEQYF. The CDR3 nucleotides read TGTGCCACCAGCGACTTCCGGGAGGGCCCCCACGAGCAGTACTTC.

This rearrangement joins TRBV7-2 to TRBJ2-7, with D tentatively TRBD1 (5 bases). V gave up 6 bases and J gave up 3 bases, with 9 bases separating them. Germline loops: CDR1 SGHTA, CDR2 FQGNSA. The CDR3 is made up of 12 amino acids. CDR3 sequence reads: CASSDSIYEQYF. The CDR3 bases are TGTGCCAGCAGTGACAGCATCTACGAGCAGTACTTC. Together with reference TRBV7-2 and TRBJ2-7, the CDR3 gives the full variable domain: GAGVSQSPSNKVTEKGKDVELRCDPISGHTALYWYRQSLGQGLEFLIYFQGNSAPDKSGLPSDRFSAERTGGSVSTLTIQRTQQEDSAVYLCASSDSIYEQYFGPGTRLTVT.

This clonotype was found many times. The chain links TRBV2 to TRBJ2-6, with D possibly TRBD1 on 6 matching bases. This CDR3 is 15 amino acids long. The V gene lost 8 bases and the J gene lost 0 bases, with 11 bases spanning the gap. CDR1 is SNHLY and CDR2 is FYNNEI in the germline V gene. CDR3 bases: TGTGCCAGCTCACAGGGAATCTCTGGGGCCAACGTCCTGACTTTC. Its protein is CASSQGISGANVLTF.

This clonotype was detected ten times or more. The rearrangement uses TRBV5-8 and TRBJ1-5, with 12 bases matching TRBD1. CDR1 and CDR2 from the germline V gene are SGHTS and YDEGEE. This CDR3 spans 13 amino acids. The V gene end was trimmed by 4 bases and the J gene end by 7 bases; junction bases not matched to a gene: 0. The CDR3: CASSGTGGQPQHF. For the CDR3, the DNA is TGTGCCAGCAGCGGGACAGGGGGCCAGCCCCAGCATTTT.

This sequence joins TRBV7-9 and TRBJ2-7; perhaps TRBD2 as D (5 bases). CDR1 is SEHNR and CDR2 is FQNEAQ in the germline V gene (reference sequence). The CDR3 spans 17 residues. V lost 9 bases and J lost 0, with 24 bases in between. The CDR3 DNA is TGTGCCAGTCAAACTAGGGTCGGCGGGCAAAACTCCTACGAGCAGTACTTC. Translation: CASQTRVGGQNSYEQYF.

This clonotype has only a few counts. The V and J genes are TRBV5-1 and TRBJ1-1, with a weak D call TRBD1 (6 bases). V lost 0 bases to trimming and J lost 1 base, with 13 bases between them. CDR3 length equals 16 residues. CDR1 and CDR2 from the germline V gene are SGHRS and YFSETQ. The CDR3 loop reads CASSLDGTSGNTEAFF. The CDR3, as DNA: TGCGCCAGCAGCTTGGACGGGACAAGCGGGAACACTGAAGCTTTCTTT.

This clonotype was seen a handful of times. In nucleotides, the CDR3 is TGTGCCAGCAGGAAAGAGGCGGCCGCAACTAATGAAAAACTGTTTTTT. It translates to CASRKEAAATNEKLFF. The rearrangement uses TRBV2 and TRBJ1-4; D gene ambiguous. The length of the CDR3 is 16 residues. Trimming pared 6 bases from V and 0 bases from J, leaving 14 bases between. Germline CDR1 SNHLY, CDR2 FYNNEI.

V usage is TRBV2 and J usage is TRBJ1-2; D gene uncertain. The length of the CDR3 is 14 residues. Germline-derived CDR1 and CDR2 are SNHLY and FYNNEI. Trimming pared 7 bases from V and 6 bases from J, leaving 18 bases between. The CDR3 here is CASTHHGRRDGYTF. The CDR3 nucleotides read TGTGCCAGCACCCACCATGGACGGCGTGATGGCTACACCTTC.

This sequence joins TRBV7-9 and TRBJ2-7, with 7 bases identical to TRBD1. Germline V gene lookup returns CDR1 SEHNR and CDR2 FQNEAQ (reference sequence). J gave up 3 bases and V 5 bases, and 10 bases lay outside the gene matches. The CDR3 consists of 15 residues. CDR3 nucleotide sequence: TGTGCCAGCAGCGCCGAGGGGGCCGGCCTCTACGAGCAGTACTTC. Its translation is CASSAEGAGLYEQYF.

CDR3: CASSLEADQPQHF. The CDR3 DNA is TGTGCCAGCAGCTTAGAGGCCGATCAGCCCCAGCATTTT. The V and J genes are TRBV7-2 and TRBJ1-5, with no clear D. The germline V gene encodes CDR1 SGHTA and CDR2 FQGNSA. The CDR3 extends over 13 amino acids. Trimming took off 1 base at V and 5 bases at J, with 6 bases between the two ends.

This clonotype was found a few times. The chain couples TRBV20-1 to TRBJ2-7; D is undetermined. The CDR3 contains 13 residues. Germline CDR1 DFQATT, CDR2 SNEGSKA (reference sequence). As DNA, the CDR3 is TGCAGCGCGGAACCAACAGTCTCCTACGAGCAGTACTTC. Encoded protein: CSAEPTVSYEQYF.

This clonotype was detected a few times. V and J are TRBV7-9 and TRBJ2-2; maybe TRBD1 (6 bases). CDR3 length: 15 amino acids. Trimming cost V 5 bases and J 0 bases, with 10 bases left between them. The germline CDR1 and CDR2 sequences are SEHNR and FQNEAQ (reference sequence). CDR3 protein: CASSGQTTNTGELFF. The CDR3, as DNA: TGTGCCAGCAGCGGACAGACTACGAACACCGGGGAGCTGTTTTTT. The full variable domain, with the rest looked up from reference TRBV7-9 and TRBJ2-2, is DTGVSQNPRHKITKRGQNVTFRCDPISEHNRLYWYRQTLGQGPEFLTYFQNEAQLEKSRLLSDRFSAERPKGSFSTLEIQRTEQGDSAMYLCASSGQTTNTGELFFGEGSRLTVL.

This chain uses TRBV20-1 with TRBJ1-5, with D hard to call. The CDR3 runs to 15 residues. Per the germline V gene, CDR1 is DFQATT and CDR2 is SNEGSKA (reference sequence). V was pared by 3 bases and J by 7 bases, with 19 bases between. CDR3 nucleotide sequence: TGCAGTGCTAGCCCAATTTCGGGGAGTTCCCAGCCCCAGCATTTT. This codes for CSASPISGSSQPQHF.

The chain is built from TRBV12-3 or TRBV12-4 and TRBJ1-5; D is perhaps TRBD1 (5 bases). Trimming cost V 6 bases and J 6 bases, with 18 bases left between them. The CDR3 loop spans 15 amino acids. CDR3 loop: CASSQDSRDGQPQHF. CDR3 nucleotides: TGTGCCAGCAGCCAAGATTCCCGGGACGGTCAGCCCCAGCATTTT.

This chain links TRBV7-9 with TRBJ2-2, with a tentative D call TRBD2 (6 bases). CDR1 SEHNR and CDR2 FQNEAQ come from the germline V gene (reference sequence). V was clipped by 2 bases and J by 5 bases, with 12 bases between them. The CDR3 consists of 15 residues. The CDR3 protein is CASSLWVSGTGELFF. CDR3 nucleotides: TGTGCCAGCAGCTTATGGGTTAGCGGAACCGGGGAGCTGTTTTTT. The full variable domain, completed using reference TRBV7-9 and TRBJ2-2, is DTGVSQNPRHKITKRGQNVTFRCDPISEHNRLYWYRQTLGQGPEFLTYFQNEAQLEKSRLLSDRFSAERPKGSFSTLEIQRTEQGDSAMYLCASSLWVSGTGELFFGEGSRLTVL.

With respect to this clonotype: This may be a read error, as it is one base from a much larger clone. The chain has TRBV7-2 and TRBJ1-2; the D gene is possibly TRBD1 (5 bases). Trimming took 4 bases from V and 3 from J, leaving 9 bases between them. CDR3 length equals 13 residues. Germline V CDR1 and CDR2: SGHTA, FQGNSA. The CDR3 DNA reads TGTGCCAGCAGCTCGGACAAGCACTATGGCTACACCTTC. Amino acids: CASSSDKHYGYTF.